One TCR beta chain is described in this entry. This sample is drawn from a study of blood T cell repertoires in COVID-19. As originally analysed: Scientists estimated how many nucleated cells there were by amplifying reference gene primers. Measured with immunoSEQ multiplex PCR; TCRdb has only the in-frame clones, and not every one. That table supplies the V and J calls and clone size; D and trimming were determined from the DNA. Of approximately 140,000 clones listed, roughly 76% are singletons. The clonotype comes from a human donor with acute or convalescent COVID-19. The donor label of this sample is uncertain. Specimen: peripheral blood.

The CDR3 DNA is TGCAGTGCTAGTTCTCCCGGGGGGAGGAGTCAGCCCCAGCATTTT. This encodes CSASSPGGRSQPQHF. The J gene is TRBJ1-5, the V gene TRBV20-1; D might be TRBD1 (5 bases). The CDR3 has 15 residues. Trimming removed 3 bases from V and 6 bases from J, with 18 bases in between. Germline V gene lookup returns CDR1 DFQATT and CDR2 SNEGSKA (reference sequence).